One and the same sample provided the 26 T cell receptor beta chains below, sequenced in a study of T cell responses to AZD1222 COVID-19 vaccine. Profiled with immunoSEQ multiplex PCR; TCRdb holds only in-frame clones, not every one. Of about 100,000 clones in the sample, roughly 85% were seen once. Specimen: peripheral blood, collected on day 0 of AZD1222 vaccination. The source is an adult in good health.

V usage is TRBV30 and J usage is TRBJ2-1; possibly TRBD2 for D (5 bases). The CDR3 spans 12 residues. V was shortened by 5 bases and J by 9 bases, with 14 bases between the two germline ends. Germline V gives CDR1 GTSNPN, CDR2 SVGIG (reference sequence). DNA of the CDR3: TGTGCCTGGCAGGACCGAGGGAGTGAGCAGTTCTTC. It translates to CAWQDRGSEQFF.

J is TRBJ2-7 and V is TRBV2; D gene unclear. The CDR3 is 12 amino acids. V lost 5 bases, J lost 1 base, and 6 bases lay in between. Germline V gene data show CDR1 as SNHLY and CDR2 as FYNNEI. CDR3 sequence (DNA): TGTGCCAGCAGTTACGGGTCCTACGAGCAGTACTTC. Amino acid sequence: CASSYGSYEQYF.

The V and J genes are TRBV6-5 and TRBJ2-7; the match to TRBD2 covers 9 bases. Germline CDR1 is MNHEY and CDR2 is SVGAGI. CDR3 length equals 16 residues. V lost 4 bases and J lost 6; bases outside the gene matches: 13. CDR3 region: CASSFRLGGTSSEQYF. CDR3 DNA sequence: TGTGCCAGCAGTTTTAGACTCGGTGGGACTAGCTCCGAGCAGTACTTC.

The V call is TRBV7-3, the J call TRBJ2-7, with TRBD1 as a possible D gene (5 bases). Germline loops: CDR1 SGHTA, CDR2 FQGTGA. The ends were cut back, 1 base at V and 0 bases at J, with 10 bases in the middle. This CDR3 spans 15 amino acids. The CDR3 region is CASSLNVGPSYEQYF. The CDR3 bases are TGTGCCAGCAGCTTAAACGTGGGGCCCTCCTACGAGCAGTACTTC.

This chain connects TRBV7-2 to TRBJ2-1, with D perhaps TRBD1 (7 bases). Trimming left V 4 bases short and J 12 bases short, with 22 bases between. The germline gives CDR1 SGHTA, CDR2 FQGNSA. The CDR3 is 15 amino acids. The CDR3 sequence is CASSSSGGDSASQFF. The DNA of the CDR3 is TGTGCCAGCAGCTCATCTGGCGGGGACAGCGCGTCGCAGTTCTTC.

The chain uses TRBV6-5 and TRBJ2-2, with 10 bases lining up with TRBD2. Losses at the gene ends were 5 bases for V and 6 bases for J; bases not matched to a gene: 6. In germline, CDR1 is MNHEY, CDR2 SVGAGI. The CDR3 runs to 15 residues. The CDR3 region has the DNA TGTGCCAGCAGTCCTAGCGGGAGTCAGGCCGGGGAGCTGTTTTTT. The encoded protein is CASSPSGSQAGELFF.

This chain joins TRBV6-5 and TRBJ2-1; the D gene is possibly TRBD2 (6 bases). Trimming removed 6 bases at V and 4 bases at J, with 13 bases between. This CDR3 contains 14 residues. Germline V CDR1 and CDR2: MNHEY, SVGAGI. For the CDR3, the DNA is TGTGCCAGCAGAGATCCCGGGAGATACAATGAGCAGTTCTTC. Residues: CASRDPGRYNEQFF.

The chain couples TRBV6-4 to TRBJ2-1, with 7 bases identical to TRBD2. J was trimmed by 4 bases and V by 0 bases; bases with no gene match: 6. Germline V gives CDR1 MRHNA, CDR2 SNTAGT. The CDR3 is made up of 16 amino acids. The CDR3 loop reads CASSDSTRGVYNEQFF. The CDR3 DNA reads as TGTGCCAGCAGTGACTCGACACGGGGGGTATACAATGAGCAGTTCTTC.

For this clone: This CDR3 is also generated by other DNA sequences in the sample. This chain connects TRBV12-3 or TRBV12-4 to TRBJ1-1; D not resolved. V was clipped by 1 base and J by 5 bases, with 5 bases between them. This CDR3 is 12 amino acids long. The CDR3 region is CASSLVGTEAFF. The CDR3 DNA reads as TGTGCCAGCAGTTTAGTGGGGACTGAAGCTTTCTTT.

This chain uses TRBV7-7 with TRBJ2-3; D remains unclear. V was pared by 5 bases and J by 6 bases, with 12 bases between. The CDR3 spans 13 residues. The germline V gene encodes CDR1 SSHAT and CDR2 FNYEAQ (reference sequence). The CDR3 sequence is CASSRNSFDTQYF. CDR3 nucleotides: TGTGCCAGCAGCCGTAATAGTTTCGATACGCAGTATTTT. Complete variable domain (other parts from reference TRBV7-7 and TRBJ2-3): GAGVSQSPRYKVTKRGQDVTLRCDPISSHATLYWYQQALGQGPEFLTYFNYEAQPDKSGLPSDRFSAERPEGSISTLTIQRTEQRDSAMYRCASSRNSFDTQYFGPGTRLTVL.

This chain uses TRBV5-1 with TRBJ1-6; no clear D gene. The CDR3 is made up of 15 amino acids. The ends were cut back, 0 bases at V and 13 bases at J, with 17 bases in the middle. Germline V CDR1 and CDR2: SGHRS, YFSETQ. The CDR3 DNA follows: TGCGCCAGCAGCTTGGAGGGTGGCGCAGTAATTCCCCTCCACTTT. Translation gives CASSLEGGAVIPLHF.

The rearrangement uses TRBV19 and TRBJ2-2; 9 nucleotides align to TRBD1. This CDR3 has 15 residues. With V trimmed by 7 bases and J by 3 bases, 6 bases remained unmatched. The germline gives CDR1 LNHDA, CDR2 SQIVND (reference sequence). The CDR3 DNA sequence: TGTGCCAGTAATTTTGGGACAGGGTACACCGGGGAGCTGTTTTTT. Its translation is CASNFGTGYTGELFF.

The chain has TRBV19 and TRBJ2-5; the match to TRBD2 covers 9 bases. There are 17 residues in the CDR3. Trimming at V came to 3 bases and at J to 2 bases, leaving 10 bases not matched to a gene. Looked up from germline, CDR1 is LNHDA and CDR2 is SQIVND (reference sequence). CDR3 in DNA: TGTGCCAGTAGTATGTTGGCTAGCGGGGCCCCACAAGAGACCCAGTACTTC. Its translation is CASSMLASGAPQETQYF. The full variable domain, in which reference TRBV19 and TRBJ2-5 provide the parts outside the CDR3, is DGGITQSPKYLFRKEGQNVTLSCEQNLNHDAMYWYRQDPGQGLRLIYYSQIVNDFQKGDIAEGYSVSREKKESFPLTVTSAQKNPTAFYLCASSMLASGAPQETQYFGPGTRLLVL.

V gene TRBV5-6 combines with J gene TRBJ1-1; D is unresolved. The V gene lost 2 bases and the J gene lost 1 base, with 15 bases spanning the gap. Per the germline V gene, CDR1 is SGHDT and CDR2 is YYEEEE. This CDR3 spans 16 amino acids. CDR3 DNA sequence: TGTGCCAGCAGCTTCACCAAAACAGCACCGAACACTGAAGCTTTCTTT. Translation gives CASSFTKTAPNTEAFF.

The chain has TRBV2 and TRBJ1-5; D gene ambiguous. Per the germline V gene, CDR1 is SNHLY and CDR2 is FYNNEI. V lost 2 bases to trimming and J lost 7 bases, with 9 bases between them. This CDR3 contains 13 residues. DNA of the CDR3: TGTGCCAGCAGTGAATGGGGTAGGCAGCCCCAGCATTTT. It encodes CASSEWGRQPQHF.

This rearrangement joins TRBV5-4 to TRBJ1-4, with a possible D match to TRBD1 (5 bases). Germline CDR1 and CDR2: SGHNT and YYREEE (reference sequence). V shed 5 bases and J shed 0 bases, with 11 bases lying between them. This CDR3 has 15 residues. The CDR3 is CASSPGGTTNEKLFF. For the CDR3, the DNA is TGTGCCAGCAGTCCTGGGGGAACAACTAATGAAAAACTGTTTTTT.

V gene TRBV6-2 or TRBV6-3 combines with J gene TRBJ2-3; 11 bases match TRBD2. Germline CDR1 is MNHEY and CDR2 is SVGEGT. CDR3 size: 15 residues. The ends lost 4 bases at V and 6 bases at J; junction bases unmatched: 6. CDR3 sequence (DNA): TGTGCCAGCAGTTTCCCGACTAGCGGGGACGATACGCAGTATTTT. Its translation is CASSFPTSGDDTQYF.

The chain employs TRBV18 and TRBJ2-5, with TRBD2 identical over 12 bases. The CDR3 totals 17 residues. From germline, CDR1 is KGHSH and CDR2 LQKENI. J gave up 4 bases and V 3 bases, and 9 bases lay outside the gene matches. The CDR3 is CASSPTSGGSPLETQYF. In DNA, the CDR3 is TGTGCCAGCTCACCCACTAGCGGGGGGTCGCCGCTAGAGACCCAGTACTTC. The whole variable domain, filled in from reference TRBV18 and TRBJ2-5, reads NAGVMQNPRHLVRRRGQEARLRCSPMKGHSHVYWYRQLPEEGLKFMVYLQKENIIDESGMPKERFSAEFPKEGPSILRIQQVVRGDSAAYFCASSPTSGGSPLETQYFGPGTRLLVL.

This chain connects TRBV28 to TRBJ1-5; D remains ambiguous. This CDR3 contains 16 residues. Germline assignment: CDR1 MDHEN and CDR2 SYDVKM. V lost 6 bases and J lost 4, with 19 bases in between. CDR3 amino acids: CASSPFGSGDNQPQHF. DNA of the CDR3: TGTGCCAGCAGCCCATTTGGTTCGGGCGATAATCAGCCCCAGCATTTT. Filled out from reference TRBV28 and TRBJ1-5, the complete variable domain reads DVKVTQSSRYLVKRTGEKVFLECVQDMDHENMFWYRQDPGLGLRLIYFSYDVKMKEKGDIPEGYSVSREKKERFSLILESASTNQTSMYLCASSPFGSGDNQPQHFGDGTRLSIL.

This clone was recorded once. This chain connects TRBV19 to TRBJ1-4; D unclear. The CDR3 covers 11 residues. V was trimmed by 4 bases and J by 11 bases, leaving 8 bases between them. Per the germline V gene, CDR1 is LNHDA and CDR2 is SQIVND (reference sequence). The CDR3 here is CASSTPNKLFF. The CDR3 DNA reads TGTGCCAGTAGTACCCCCAACAAACTGTTTTTT.

The genes are TRBV27 and TRBJ2-1, with D maybe TRBD2 (7 bases). V was clipped by 6 bases and J by 1 base, with 16 bases between them. The CDR3 runs 16 residues. Germline values: CDR1 MNHEY, CDR2 SMNVEV (reference sequence). The CDR3 DNA sequence: TGTGCCAGCAGACCCTTGGCGGGGGCGTCCTACAATGAGCAGTTCTTC. This translates into CASRPLAGASYNEQFF.

The rearrangement uses TRBV5-4 and TRBJ2-2; TRBD2 agrees at 11 bases. The junction had 5 bases not matched to a gene; V was cut back by 3 bases and J by 4 bases. Looked up from germline, CDR1 is SGHNT and CDR2 is YYREEE (reference sequence). The CDR3 loop spans 16 amino acids. The CDR3 is CASSWTSGFPTGELFF. CDR3 bases: TGTGCCAGCAGCTGGACTAGCGGGTTTCCCACCGGGGAGCTGTTTTTT.

V is TRBV15 and J is TRBJ1-2; tentative D call: TRBD1 (6 bases). The V gene's germline CDR1 is LNHNV and CDR2 YYDKDF (reference sequence). Deletions cut 0 bases from V and 5 bases from J, with 10 bases between. This CDR3 region has 14 residues. CDR3 region: CATSRDGGGYGYTF. The CDR3 DNA sequence: TGTGCCACCAGCAGAGATGGAGGGGGATATGGCTACACCTTC.

This rearrangement joins TRBV5-5 to TRBJ2-7; 9 positions agree with TRBD1. The CDR3 sequence is 14 residues long. J lost 4 bases, V lost 3 bases, and 5 bases had no gene match. Germline CDR1 and CDR2: SGHKS and YYEKEE (reference sequence). CDR3 nucleotides: TGTGCCAGCAGCTCACCGGGACAGGGTTACGAGCAGTACTTC. Protein: CASSSPGQGYEQYF.

V gene TRBV4-1 combines with J gene TRBJ1-2, with 10 bases lining up with TRBD1. The J segment lost 1 base and the V segment lost 1 base, leaving 3 bases of the junction unmatched. Germline assignment: CDR1 MGHRA and CDR2 YSYEKL. The CDR3 has 16 residues. The CDR3 protein is CASSQGTGGNNYGYTF. The CDR3 bases are TGCGCCAGCAGCCAAGGGACAGGGGGGAATAACTATGGCTACACCTTC.

This clone was recorded once. The genes are TRBV6-2 or TRBV6-3 and TRBJ1-1, with a tentative D call TRBD1 (6 bases). Trimming removed 5 bases at V and 4 bases at J, with 11 bases between. CDR1 and CDR2 (germline): MNHEY, SVGEGT. CDR3 length equals 13 residues. Written as DNA, the CDR3 is TGTGCCAGCAGTCGAGGGGGGACCACTGAAGCTTTCTTT. Its translation is CASSRGGTTEAFF.